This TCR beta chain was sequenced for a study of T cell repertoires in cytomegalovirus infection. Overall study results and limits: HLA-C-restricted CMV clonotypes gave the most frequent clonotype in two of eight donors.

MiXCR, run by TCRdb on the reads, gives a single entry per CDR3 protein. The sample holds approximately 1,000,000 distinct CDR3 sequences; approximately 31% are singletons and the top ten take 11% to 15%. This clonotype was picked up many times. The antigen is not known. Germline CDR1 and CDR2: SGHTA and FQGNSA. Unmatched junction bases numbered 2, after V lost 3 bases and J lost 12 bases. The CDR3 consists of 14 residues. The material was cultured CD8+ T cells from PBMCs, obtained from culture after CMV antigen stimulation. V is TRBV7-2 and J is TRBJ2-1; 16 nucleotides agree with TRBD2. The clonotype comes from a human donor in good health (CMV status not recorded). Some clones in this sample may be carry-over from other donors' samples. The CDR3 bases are TGTGCCAGCAGCTTGGGACTAGCGGGGGGGTTGCAGTTCTTC. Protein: CASSLGLAGGLQFF.